The entry below gives a single T cell receptor beta chain sequence along with its context. What it recognizes is unknown. This sample was taken from a study of cytomegalovirus exposure and HLA in healthy donors. 60 Vbeta and 13 Jbeta primers were used in PCR. Some clones are missing from TCRdb's copy, which holds only in-frame ones; the method was immunoSEQ multiplex PCR. The table lists about 93,000 clones, approximately 64% of them singletons. Study-level results: DRB1 had the most TCR associations and HLA-C the fewest, a later analysis found, with rates varying by HLA locus.

The sequence derives from a boy younger than 18 in good health and CMV-seropositive. Sequences were obtained from PBMCs.

The CDR3 here is CASSDLQGPNQPQHF. CDR3 nucleotides: TGTGCCAGCAGCGACCTACAGGGTCCCAATCAGCCCCAGCATTTT. This chain joins TRBV27 and TRBJ1-5, with a possible D match to TRBD1 (6 bases). Trimming removed 6 bases from V and 3 bases from J, with 15 bases in between. CDR1 is MNHEY and CDR2 is SMNVEV in the germline V gene (reference sequence). The CDR3 sequence is 15 residues long.